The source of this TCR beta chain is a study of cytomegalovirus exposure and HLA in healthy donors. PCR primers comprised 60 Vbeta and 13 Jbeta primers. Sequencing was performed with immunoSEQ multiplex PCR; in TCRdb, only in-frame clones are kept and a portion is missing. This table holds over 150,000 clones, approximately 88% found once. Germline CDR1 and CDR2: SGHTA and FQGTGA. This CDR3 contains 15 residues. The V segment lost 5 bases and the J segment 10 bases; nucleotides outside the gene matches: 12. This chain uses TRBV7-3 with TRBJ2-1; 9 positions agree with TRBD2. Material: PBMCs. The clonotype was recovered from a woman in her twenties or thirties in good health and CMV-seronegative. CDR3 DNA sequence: TGTGCCAGCAGCCCCTTTAACTTAGCGGGAGAGGAGCAGTTCTTC. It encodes CASSPFNLAGEEQFF.